A selection of T cell receptor beta chains follows, all from one sample in a study of patients and donors after allogeneic stem cell transplantation. MiXCR was run by TCRdb on the RT-PCR reads, yielding one entry per CDR3 protein. In the table there are roughly 41,000 distinct CDR3 sequences, around a third of which are singletons. The sequenced sample consisted of blood, either unsorted or a sorted T cell fraction (not recorded which). All receptors derive from a human donor who was either an allogeneic HSCT recipient or a stem cell or donor lymphocyte infusion donor (not recorded which). It is not recorded whose cells these are; they may come from a transplant donor. CDR3s include the opening cysteine and the closing phenylalanine or tryptophan. Each record gives: V gene, clone size, D gene, J gene, CDR3 protein, CDR3 DNA. The D gene is left open where the match is weak. Clone sizes are given selectively: once, few, many, or a class where the clone is expanded.

TRBV29-1	few	TRBD1	TRBJ1-2	CSVGQGLDYGYTF	TGCAGCGTTGGACAGGGGCTTGACTATGGCTACACCTTC
TRBV9	once	TRBD2	TRBJ2-1	CASSVQGLAGAYNEQFF	TGTGCCAGCAGCGTGCAGGGGCTAGCGGGAGCCTACAATGAGCAGTTCTTC
TRBV4-3	few	NA	TRBJ1-3	CASSQDRHSGNTIYF	TGCGCCAGCAGCCAAGATCGCCACTCTGGAAACACCATATATTTT
TRBV4-3	NA	NA	TRBJ2-7	CASSQDAGTPYEQYF	TGCGCCAGCAGCCAAGACGCCGGGACCCCCTACGAGCAGTACTTC
TRBV5-1	NA	TRBD1	TRBJ2-1	CASSLVDRAYNEQFF	TGCGCCAGCAGCTTGGTGGACAGGGCTTACAATGAGCAGTTCTTC
TRBV7-2	few	NA	TRBJ1-5	CASSLEIPGPQHF	TGTGCCAGCAGCTTAGAGATCCCGGGGCCCCAGCATTTT
TRBV5-1	few	NA	TRBJ1-3	CASSSQGSGNTIYF	TGCGCCAGCAGCTCACAGGGATCTGGAAACACCATATATTTT
TRBV7-3	NA	NA	TRBJ2-1	CASSSTGPGNNEQFF	TGTGCCAGCAGCTCCACAGGTCCCGGGAACAATGAGCAGTTCTTC
TRBV6-6	many	TRBD2	TRBJ2-1	CASSPRTSGTVYNEQFF	TGTGCCAGCAGTCCCCGGACTAGCGGGACTGTCTACAATGAGCAGTTCTTC
TRBV20-1	many	NA	TRBJ1-2	CSARRGSFYGYTF	TGCAGTGCCAGGAGGGGCAGCTTCTATGGCTACACCTTC
TRBV4-3	few	NA	TRBJ1-1	CASSQDSGGDTEAFF	TGCGCCAGCAGCCAAGATTCTGGGGGGGACACTGAAGCTTTCTTT
TRBV12-3/TRBV12-4	few	NA	TRBJ2-7	CASSWDGSYEQYF	TGTGCCAGCAGTTGGGACGGATCCTACGAGCAGTACTTC
TRBV28	many	NA	TRBJ1-3	CASSRPPGNTIYF	TGTGCCAGCAGTAGGCCGCCAGGAAACACCATATATTTT
TRBV15	few	NA	TRBJ1-3	CATSREREIDTIYF	TGTGCCACCAGCAGAGAGAGGGAAATAGACACCATATATTTT
TRBV27	NA	TRBD1	TRBJ1-2	CASSPTGQFRRRNYGYTF	TGTGCCAGCAGTCCCACGGGACAGTTCAGGCGGAGGAACTATGGCTACACCTTC
TRBV4-2	NA	NA	TRBJ1-2	CASSSYRRLEGYTF	TGTGCCAGCAGCTCATACAGGAGATTGGAGGGCTACACCTTC
TRBV7-2	few	NA	TRBJ1-5	CASSHPQRGQPQHF	TGTGCCAGCAGCCACCCTCAGAGGGGTCAGCCCCAGCATTTT
TRBV12-3/TRBV12-4	few	NA	TRBJ1-2	CASSLSSHPYGYTF	TGTGCCAGCAGTTTAAGCAGCCATCCGTATGGCTACACCTTC
TRBV25-1	few	TRBD1	TRBJ1-4	CASTRTAPTGRINEKLFF	TGTGCCAGCACCAGAACCGCCCCGACAGGGAGGATTAATGAAAAACTGTTTTTT
TRBV12-3/TRBV12-4	many	NA	TRBJ2-5	CASSLSETQYF	TGTGCCAGCAGCCTCTCCGAGACCCAGTACTTC
TRBV4-3	NA	NA	TRBJ1-1	CASSQAGDTEAFF	TGCGCCAGCAGCCAAGCCGGGGACACTGAAGCTTTCTTT
TRBV7-9	many	NA	TRBJ1-5	CASSLQANQPQHF	TGTGCCAGCAGCTTACAGGCCAATCAGCCCCAGCATTTT
TRBV4-3	NA	NA	TRBJ2-7	CASSQDSSSSYEQYF	TGCGCCAGCAGCCAAGACTCTAGTTCCTCCTACGAGCAGTACTTC
TRBV9	NA	NA	TRBJ2-2	CASSVGPSVTGELFF	TGTGCCAGCAGCGTAGGTCCCTCGGTCACCGGGGAGCTGTTTTTT
TRBV7-2	NA	NA	TRBJ2-5	CASSFKRVYQETQYF	TGTGCCAGCAGCTTTAAGCGGGTTTACCAAGAGACCCAGTACTTC
TRBV20-1	few	TRBD1	TRBJ2-4	CSAREQDRMVSKNIQYF	TGCAGTGCTAGAGAACAGGACAGGATGGTATCCAAAAACATTCAGTACTTC
TRBV11-2	many	NA	TRBJ1-2	CASSLELAVPYGYTF	TGTGCCAGCAGCTTAGAACTTGCAGTCCCTTATGGCTACACCTTC
TRBV7-9	few	TRBD2	TRBJ2-3	CASSRLSGVNTQYF	TGTGCCAGCAGCCGCCTCAGCGGGGTGAATACGCAGTATTTT
TRBV4-3	NA	NA	TRBJ2-7	CASSQDREGTYEQYF	TGCGCCAGCAGCCAGGACAGGGAGGGGACCTACGAGCAGTACTTC
TRBV7-9	many	NA	TRBJ1-5	CASSVYYQPQHF	TGTGCCAGCAGCGTATATTATCAGCCCCAGCATTTT
TRBV18	NA	NA	TRBJ1-2	CASSPTGMGYTF	TGTGCCAGCTCACCAACAGGGATGGGCTACACCTTC
TRBV5-5	NA	TRBD1	TRBJ1-5	CASSPVQGANQPQHF	TGTGCCAGCAGCCCCGTTCAGGGGGCGAATCAGCCCCAGCATTTT
TRBV4-1	few	NA	TRBJ1-2	CASSQGSISNNYGYTF	TGCGCCAGCAGCCAAGGGTCTATATCGAATAACTATGGCTACACCTTC
TRBV18	NA	NA	TRBJ2-7	CASSPPHEQYF	TGTGCCAGCTCACCACCGCACGAGCAGTACTTC
TRBV18	few	TRBD1	TRBJ1-3	CASSPGWDRSSGNTIYF	TGTGCCAGCTCACCAGGGTGGGACAGGTCCTCTGGAAACACCATATATTTT
TRBV7-2	NA	TRBD1	TRBJ1-5	CASSTRTGDSNQPQHF	TGTGCCAGCAGCACTAGGACAGGGGATAGCAATCAGCCCCAGCATTTT
TRBV28	few	NA	TRBJ1-5	CASSRTGRGNVNQPQHF	TGTGCCAGCAGCCGAACAGGGAGGGGGAATGTGAATCAGCCCCAGCATTTT
TRBV12-3/TRBV12-4	many	NA	TRBJ1-2	CASSLANRRVTGYTF	TGTGCCAGCAGTTTAGCGAATCGCAGGGTGACTGGCTACACCTTC
TRBV7-3	NA	NA	TRBJ2-2	CASSLTPNQGHTGELFF	TGTGCCAGCAGCCTCACTCCGAATCAGGGGCACACCGGGGAGCTGTTTTTT
TRBV12-3/TRBV12-4	many	NA	TRBJ1-6	CASSFTGKHSPLHF	TGTGCCAGCAGTTTCACAGGGAAGCATTCACCCCTCCACTTT
TRBV13	few	TRBD2	TRBJ2-7	CASSSPGTSGPYEQYF	TGTGCCAGCAGCTCCCCCGGGACTAGCGGACCGTACGAGCAGTACTTC
TRBV6-6	few	NA	TRBJ2-7	CATREYEQYF	TGTGCCACCCGGGAATACGAGCAGTACTTC
TRBV6-2/TRBV6-3	NA	NA	TRBJ2-1	CASSYPPGASGRANEQFF	TGTGCCAGCAGTTACCCCCCCGGAGCTAGTGGCAGAGCCAATGAGCAGTTCTTC
TRBV5-1	many	NA	TRBJ1-1	CASSSTSETEAFF	TGCGCCAGCAGCTCCACAAGTGAGACTGAAGCTTTCTTT
TRBV29-1	few	NA	TRBJ1-2	CSVEGRGGYTF	TGCAGCGTTGAGGGGCGCGGGGGCTACACCTTC
TRBV4-1	NA	NA	TRBJ2-3	CASSLYPRGYDPTDTQYF	TGCGCCAGCAGCCTCTATCCCCGTGGATACGACCCCACAGATACGCAGTATTTT
TRBV11-1	NA	NA	TRBJ2-7	CASSTLLGYEQYF	TGTGCCAGCAGCACCCTCTTGGGCTACGAGCAGTACTTC
TRBV13	NA	NA	TRBJ2-7	CASSLVYEQYF	TGTGCCAGCAGCTTAGTGTACGAGCAGTACTTC
TRBV4-1	many	NA	TRBJ1-4	CASSRILREAREKLFF	TGCGCCAGCAGCCGTATACTCAGGGAGGCAAGGGAAAAACTGTTTTTT
TRBV6-5	few	NA	TRBJ1-1	CASSTPPRRTFF	TGTGCCAGCAGTACACCACCTCGTCGAACTTTCTTT
TRBV5-5	NA	NA	TRBJ2-6	CASSTGPTSGANVLTF	TGTGCCAGCAGCACCGGACCTACCTCTGGGGCCAACGTCCTGACTTTC
TRBV29-1	NA	NA	TRBJ1-1	CSVVFAQVLGVTFF	TGCAGCGTTGTATTCGCCCAGGTACTGGGGGTGACCTTCTTT
TRBV4-1	many	NA	TRBJ1-1	CASSHVAGGMNTEAFF	TGCGCCAGCAGCCACGTCGCAGGAGGGATGAACACTGAAGCTTTCTTT